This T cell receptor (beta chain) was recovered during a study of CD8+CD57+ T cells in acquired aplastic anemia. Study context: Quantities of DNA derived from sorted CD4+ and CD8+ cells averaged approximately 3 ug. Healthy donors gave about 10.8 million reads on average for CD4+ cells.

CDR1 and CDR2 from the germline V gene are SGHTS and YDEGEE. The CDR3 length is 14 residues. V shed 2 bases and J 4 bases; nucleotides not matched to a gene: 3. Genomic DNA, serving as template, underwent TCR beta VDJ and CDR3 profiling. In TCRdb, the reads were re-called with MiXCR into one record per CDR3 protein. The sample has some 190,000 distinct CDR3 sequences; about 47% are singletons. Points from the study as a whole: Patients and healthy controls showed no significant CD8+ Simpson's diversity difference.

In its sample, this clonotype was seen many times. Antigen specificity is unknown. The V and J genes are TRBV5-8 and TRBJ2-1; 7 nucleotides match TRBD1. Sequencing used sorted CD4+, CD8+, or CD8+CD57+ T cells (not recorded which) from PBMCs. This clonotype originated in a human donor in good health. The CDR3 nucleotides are TGTGCCAGCAGCTTCCCGGGACAGTACAATGAGCAGTTCTTC. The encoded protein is CASSFPGQYNEQFF. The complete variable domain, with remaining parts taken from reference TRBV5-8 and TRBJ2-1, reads EAGVTQSPTHLIKTRGQQATLRCSPISGHTSVYWYQQALGLGLQFLLWYDEGEERNRGNFPPRFSGRQFPNYSSELNVNALELEDSALYLCASSFPGQYNEQFFGPGTRLTVL.